These 10 T cell receptor beta chains originate from one sample sequenced in a study of identical twins. In TCRdb, the 5' RACE reads were re-called with MiXCR into one record per CDR3 protein. The sample shows a few hundred thousand distinct CDR3 sequences, roughly an eighth of them seen only once. This same sample was also taken into another study, of yellow fever vaccine responses in identical twins.

Sequencing used CD8+ T cells sorted from blood. The receptors derive from a woman younger than 30 in good health.

This CDR3 is CALPKQYV. The CDR3, as DNA: TGTGCCCTCCCAAAGCAGTACGTC. This chain connects TRBV10-3 to TRBJ2-7, with D hard to call. Germline V gives CDR1 ENHRY, CDR2 SYGVKD. The CDR3 loop spans 8 amino acids. Trimming left V 11 bases short and J 8 bases short, with 7 bases between.

The gene calls are TRBV27 and TRBJ1-1; 8 positions agree with TRBD1. This CDR3 contains 15 residues. The V gene's germline CDR1 is MNHEY and CDR2 SMNVEV (reference sequence). J was trimmed by 3 bases and V by 6 bases; bases with no gene match: 9. The CDR3 coding sequence is TGTGCCAGCAGCCCACTCGGACAGGGAGACACTGAAGCTTTCTTT. Translation: CASSPLGQGDTEAFF.

This clonotype was counted only a few times. CDR3 amino acids: CASSLAFNYGYTF. The CDR3 bases are TGTGCCAGCAGCTTAGCCTTTAACTATGGCTACACCTTC. This chain joins TRBV7-3 and TRBJ1-2, with no clear D. This CDR3 has 13 residues. In germline, CDR1 is SGHTA, CDR2 FQGTGA. The V and J ends lost 2 bases and 1 base respectively, with 5 bases between them.

J is TRBJ2-1 and V is TRBV2; the match to TRBD2 covers 10 bases. V was clipped by 4 bases and J by 6 bases; unmatched bases: 9. Per germline, CDR1 SNHLY and CDR2 FYNNEI. The CDR3 totals 16 residues. Here the CDR3 DNA reads TGTGCCAGCAGTGCAGGGACTAGCGAACTAAGCAATGAGCAGTTCTTC. Protein sequence: CASSAGTSELSNEQFF.

This clonotype was recorded a few times. This chain connects TRBV12-3 or TRBV12-4 to TRBJ2-1, with TRBD2 matching 10 bases. The CDR3 is 17 amino acids. V lost 4 bases to trimming and J lost 4 bases; unmatched junction nucleotides: 10. CDR3 bases: TGTGCCAGCAGTTCGCTAGGACTAGCGGAACCTTACAATGAGCAGTTCTTC. It encodes CASSSLGLAEPYNEQFF.

This clonotype was detected a few times. This chain joins TRBV4-1 and TRBJ1-2; D gene uncertain. This CDR3 is 14 amino acids long. Germline CDR1 reads MGHRA; CDR2 reads YSYEKL. V was clipped by 1 base and J by 0 bases, with 6 bases between them. The CDR3 here is CASSQVVPNYGYTF. As DNA, the CDR3 is TGCGCCAGCAGCCAAGTGGTACCTAACTATGGCTACACCTTC.

The V gene is TRBV7-9, the J gene TRBJ2-7; D is uncertain. Germline lookup yields CDR1 SEHNR and CDR2 FQNEAQ (reference sequence). The CDR3 spans 13 residues. Trimming cost V 0 bases and J 4 bases, with 7 bases left between them. CDR3 DNA sequence: TGTGCCAGCAGCTTAGCGTTCAGTTACGAGCAGTACGTC. The encoded protein is CASSLAFSYEQYV.

CDR3 sequence: CASSFRTGSRNEQFF. The CDR3 coding sequence is TGTGCCAGCAGTTTTAGGACAGGGAGTCGGAATGAGCAGTTCTTC. The chain recombines TRBV28 with TRBJ2-1; 8 bases are a match to TRBD1. With V trimmed by 3 bases and J by 7 bases, 8 bases remained unmatched. This CDR3 spans 15 amino acids. In germline, CDR1 is MDHEN, CDR2 SYDVKM.

This clonotype was seen more than once but under ten times. The chain recombines TRBV4-1 with TRBJ1-5; unclear D gene. The V gene lost 0 bases and the J gene lost 6 bases, with 6 bases spanning the gap. The CDR3 is 13 amino acids. Germline-derived CDR1 and CDR2 are MGHRA and YSYEKL. The CDR3 region has the DNA TGCGCCAGCAGCCAAGATCTTAGTCAGCCCCAGCATTTT. Translating gives CASSQDLSQPQHF.

This rearrangement joins TRBV19 to TRBJ1-2; D unclear. V lost 5 bases to trimming and J lost 8 bases, with 12 bases between them. Germline V CDR1 and CDR2: LNHDA, SQIVND (reference sequence). The CDR3 consists of 12 residues. The CDR3 DNA sequence: TGTGCCAGTAGTGTGTGGGATGACGGCTACACCTTC. Its translation is CASSVWDDGYTF.